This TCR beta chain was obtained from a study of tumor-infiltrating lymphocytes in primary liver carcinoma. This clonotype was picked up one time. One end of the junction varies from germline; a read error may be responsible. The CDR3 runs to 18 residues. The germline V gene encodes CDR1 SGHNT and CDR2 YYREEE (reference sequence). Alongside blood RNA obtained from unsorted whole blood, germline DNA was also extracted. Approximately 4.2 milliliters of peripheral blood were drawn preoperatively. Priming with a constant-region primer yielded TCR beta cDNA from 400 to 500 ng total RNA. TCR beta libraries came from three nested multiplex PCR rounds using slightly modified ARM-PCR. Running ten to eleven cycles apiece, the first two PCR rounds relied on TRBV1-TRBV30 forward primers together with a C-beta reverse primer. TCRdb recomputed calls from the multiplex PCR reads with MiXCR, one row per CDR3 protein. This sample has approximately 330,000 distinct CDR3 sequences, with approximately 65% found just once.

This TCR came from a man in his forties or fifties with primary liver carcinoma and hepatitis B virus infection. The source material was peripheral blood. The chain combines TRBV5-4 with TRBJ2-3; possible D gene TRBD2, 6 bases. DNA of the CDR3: TGTGTCAGCAGTCACTATAACGGACTAACGGGAGTGGCAGATACGCAGTATTTT. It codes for CVSSHYNGLTGVADTQYF.